This is a list of T cell receptor beta chains from one sample in a study of blood T cell repertoires in COVID-19. TCRdb keeps only in-frame clones here, not all; method: immunoSEQ multiplex PCR. This table has over 100,000 clones, 70% to 90% appearing once. The sample comprised peripheral blood. The receptors originated from a woman aged 60-70 years with acute or convalescent COVID-19. Each CDR3 is given with its conserved first and last residue. A D gene is named only where the DNA matches it firmly. Clone size appears in some rows only: once, few, many, or a class for an expanded clone.

clone size: once
J gene: TRBJ2-1
D gene: TRBD1
V gene: TRBV19
CDR3 protein: CASSNLDRAKGEQFF
CDR3 DNA: TGTGCCAGTAGTAACCTGGACAGGGCTAAGGGTGAGCAGTTCTTC

clone size: NA
J gene: TRBJ1-4
D gene: NA
V gene: TRBV14
CDR3 protein: CASSQPQLTGEKLFF
CDR3 DNA: TGTGCCAGCAGCCAACCCCAATTAACAGGCGAAAAACTGTTTTTT

clone size: NA
J gene: TRBJ1-5
D gene: NA
V gene: TRBV15
CDR3 protein: CATSRVRGFGNQPQHF
CDR3 DNA: TGTGCCACCAGCAGAGTAAGAGGGTTTGGCAATCAGCCCCAGCATTTT

clone size: NA
J gene: TRBJ1-4
D gene: NA
V gene: TRBV6-5
CDR3 protein: CASSSTRLEKLFF
CDR3 DNA: TGTGCCAGCAGTTCCACGAGACTAGAAAAACTGTTTTTT

clone size: NA
J gene: TRBJ2-2
D gene: NA
V gene: TRBV7-2
CDR3 protein: CASSLRLPGTGELFF
CDR3 DNA: TGTGCCAGCAGCTTACGGCTCCCAGGGACCGGGGAGCTGTTTTTT

clone size: NA
J gene: TRBJ2-7
D gene: TRBD1
V gene: TRBV28
CDR3 protein: CASGRQGEYEQYF
CDR3 DNA: TGTGCCAGCGGAAGACAGGGGGAATACGAGCAGTACTTC

clone size: NA
J gene: TRBJ2-5
D gene: TRBD2
V gene: TRBV19
CDR3 protein: CASSSSGGAVETQYF
CDR3 DNA: TGTGCCAGTAGTTCGAGCGGGGGGGCTGTGGAGACCCAGTACTTC

clone size: NA
J gene: TRBJ2-5
D gene: NA
V gene: TRBV5-1
CDR3 protein: CASRAGSGKETQYF
CDR3 DNA: TGCGCCAGCCGGGCGGGTAGCGGAAAAGAGACCCAGTACTTC

clone size: NA
J gene: TRBJ1-2
D gene: TRBD1
V gene: TRBV7-2
CDR3 protein: CASSFGTGGQDGYTF
CDR3 DNA: TGTGCCAGCAGCTTTGGGACAGGGGGCCAGGATGGCTACACCTTC

clone size: NA
J gene: TRBJ1-3
D gene: NA
V gene: TRBV3-1/TRBV3-2
CDR3 protein: CASSQRGSGNTIYF
CDR3 DNA: TGTGCCAGCAGCCAAAGGGGCTCCGGAAACACCATATATTTT

clone size: once
J gene: TRBJ2-3
D gene: NA
V gene: TRBV25-1
CDR3 protein: CVTASTDTQYF
CDR3 DNA: TGTGTAACAGCTAGCACAGATACGCAGTATTTT

clone size: NA
J gene: TRBJ1-1
D gene: TRBD1
V gene: TRBV28
CDR3 protein: CASPPGTENTEAFF
CDR3 DNA: TGTGCCAGCCCACCCGGGACAGAGAACACTGAAGCTTTCTTT

clone size: NA
J gene: TRBJ1-1
D gene: NA
V gene: TRBV28
CDR3 protein: CASSPRTEAFF
CDR3 DNA: TGTGCCAGCAGTCCGAGAACTGAAGCTTTCTTT

clone size: NA
J gene: TRBJ1-2
D gene: TRBD1
V gene: TRBV6-5
CDR3 protein: CASRRDGTGYGYTF
CDR3 DNA: TGTGCCAGCAGACGAGATGGGACAGGGTATGGCTACACCTTC

clone size: once
J gene: TRBJ1-3
D gene: NA
V gene: TRBV24-1
CDR3 protein: CATEGYGNTIYF
CDR3 DNA: TGTGCCACCGAGGGCTATGGAAACACCATATATTTT

clone size: NA
J gene: TRBJ2-5
D gene: NA
V gene: TRBV5-6
CDR3 protein: CASSLVPGERETQYF
CDR3 DNA: TGTGCCAGCAGCTTGGTACCAGGGGAGAGGGAGACCCAGTACTTC

clone size: NA
J gene: TRBJ2-1
D gene: NA
V gene: TRBV11-3
CDR3 protein: CASSSQGSSYNEQFF
CDR3 DNA: TGTGCCAGCAGCTCGCAGGGGAGCTCCTACAATGAGCAGTTCTTC

clone size: few
J gene: TRBJ1-2
D gene: NA
V gene: TRBV30
CDR3 protein: CAWSEAVNYGYTF
CDR3 DNA: TGTGCCTGGAGTGAGGCGGTAAACTATGGCTACACCTTC

clone size: NA
J gene: TRBJ1-4
D gene: TRBD1
V gene: TRBV5-5
CDR3 protein: CASSLRQGNEKLFF
CDR3 DNA: TGTGCCAGCAGCTTGAGACAGGGGAACGAAAAACTGTTTTTT

clone size: NA
J gene: TRBJ1-2
D gene: NA
V gene: TRBV3-1/TRBV3-2
CDR3 protein: CASSQQGTFTGYTF
CDR3 DNA: TGTGCCAGCAGCCAACAGGGCACCTTCACTGGCTACACCTTC

clone size: once
J gene: TRBJ2-5
D gene: NA
V gene: TRBV28
CDR3 protein: CASSLYKSGTQYF
CDR3 DNA: TGTGCCAGCAGTCTGTATAAATCGGGGACCCAGTACTTC

clone size: NA
J gene: TRBJ2-5
D gene: TRBD2
V gene: TRBV24-1
CDR3 protein: CATSDGRREAGPQETQYF
CDR3 DNA: TGTGCCACCAGTGATGGACGGCGGGAGGCTGGGCCCCAAGAGACCCAGTACTTC

clone size: NA
J gene: TRBJ1-1
D gene: NA
V gene: TRBV28
CDR3 protein: CATISSRGFKAEAFF
CDR3 DNA: TGTGCCACCATTAGTTCAAGGGGGTTCAAGGCTGAAGCTTTCTTT

clone size: NA
J gene: TRBJ1-1
D gene: NA
V gene: TRBV6-5
CDR3 protein: CASSRQVGGTEAFF
CDR3 DNA: TGTGCCAGCAGCCGACAAGTAGGGGGCACTGAAGCTTTCTTT

clone size: NA
J gene: TRBJ1-1
D gene: NA
V gene: TRBV10-1
CDR3 protein: CASGPHGGVAFF
CDR3 DNA: TGCGCCAGCGGCCCTCACGGGGGAGTAGCTTTCTTT

clone size: NA
J gene: TRBJ2-3
D gene: TRBD2
V gene: TRBV6-5
CDR3 protein: CASSGTSGTDTQYF
CDR3 DNA: TGTGCCAGCAGCGGGACTAGCGGCACAGATACGCAGTATTTT

clone size: NA
J gene: TRBJ2-3
D gene: NA
V gene: TRBV20-1
CDR3 protein: CSASFIAADTQYF
CDR3 DNA: TGCAGTGCTAGTTTCATCGCGGCAGATACGCAGTATTTT

clone size: NA
J gene: TRBJ2-2
D gene: NA
V gene: TRBV5-1
CDR3 protein: CASSLSQLTGELFF
CDR3 DNA: TGCGCCAGCAGCTTGTCTCAGTTAACCGGGGAGCTGTTTTTT

clone size: NA
J gene: TRBJ1-1
D gene: NA
V gene: TRBV29-1
CDR3 protein: CSVESRGGTEAFF
CDR3 DNA: TGCAGCGTTGAAAGCCGGGGAGGCACTGAAGCTTTCTTT

clone size: NA
J gene: TRBJ1-2
D gene: NA
V gene: TRBV20-1
CDR3 protein: CSASGGYGYTF
CDR3 DNA: TGCAGTGCTAGCGGTGGCTATGGCTACACCTTC

clone size: NA
J gene: TRBJ2-1
D gene: NA
V gene: TRBV11-3
CDR3 protein: CASSPGGAGTGSAVEQFF
CDR3 DNA: TGTGCCAGCAGCCCGGGGGGGGCCGGGACAGGGAGCGCGGTTGAGCAGTTCTTC

clone size: once
J gene: TRBJ1-1
D gene: NA
V gene: TRBV24-1
CDR3 protein: CATSELCVGGRENTEAFF
CDR3 DNA: TGTGCCACCAGTGAGTTGTGCGTCGGGGGGCGGGAGAACACTGAAGCTTTCTTT

clone size: NA
J gene: TRBJ1-5
D gene: NA
V gene: TRBV10-3
CDR3 protein: CAISENFGTSGQPQHF
CDR3 DNA: TGTGCCATCAGTGAGAATTTCGGGACATCAGGTCAGCCCCAGCATTTT

clone size: NA
J gene: TRBJ2-3
D gene: TRBD1
V gene: TRBV5-6
CDR3 protein: CASSIGQGVGYTQYF
CDR3 DNA: TGTGCCAGCAGCATTGGACAGGGGGTCGGATATACGCAGTATTTT

clone size: few
J gene: TRBJ1-5
D gene: NA
V gene: TRBV28
CDR3 protein: CASSFKGHNTYNQPQHF
CDR3 DNA: TGTGCCAGCAGTTTCAAGGGACACAATACGTACAATCAGCCCCAGCATTTT

clone size: NA
J gene: TRBJ1-6
D gene: TRBD1
V gene: TRBV27
CDR3 protein: CASSLDRGRLNSPLHF
CDR3 DNA: TGTGCCAGCAGTTTAGACAGGGGGAGGCTTAATTCACCCCTCCACTTT

clone size: NA
J gene: TRBJ1-2
D gene: TRBD1
V gene: TRBV29-1
CDR3 protein: CSVGTGRNYGYTF
CDR3 DNA: TGCAGCGTGGGGACAGGGAGGAACTATGGCTACACCTTC

clone size: NA
J gene: TRBJ1-3
D gene: NA
V gene: TRBV2
CDR3 protein: CASSEGPAGFGNTIYF
CDR3 DNA: TGTGCCAGCAGTGAGGGGCCGGCGGGGTTTGGAAACACCATATATTTT

clone size: few
J gene: TRBJ1-4
D gene: TRBD1
V gene: TRBV27
CDR3 protein: CASSLDRGPPREKLFF
CDR3 DNA: TGTGCCAGCAGTCTGGACAGGGGTCCACCTCGGGAAAAACTGTTTTTT

clone size: few
J gene: TRBJ1-2
D gene: NA
V gene: TRBV5-4
CDR3 protein: CASSLEIGVYTF
CDR3 DNA: TGTGCCAGCAGCCTCGAGATAGGGGTTTACACCTTC

clone size: NA
J gene: TRBJ2-6
D gene: NA
V gene: TRBV7-8
CDR3 protein: CASSLAGRDGSGANVLTF
CDR3 DNA: TGTGCCAGCAGCTTAGCGGGCAGGGATGGATCTGGGGCCAACGTCCTGACTTTC

clone size: once
J gene: TRBJ1-1
D gene: NA
V gene: TRBV11-2
CDR3 protein: CASSPRVSNTEAFF
CDR3 DNA: TGTGCCAGCAGCCCGCGGGTCTCTAACACTGAAGCTTTCTTT

clone size: once
J gene: TRBJ2-2
D gene: TRBD2
V gene: TRBV9
CDR3 protein: CASRGREGRTGELFF
CDR3 DNA: TGTGCCAGCAGGGGGAGGGAGGGCCGGACCGGGGAGCTGTTTTTT

clone size: NA
J gene: TRBJ2-1
D gene: TRBD2
V gene: TRBV30
CDR3 protein: CAWSVPGLAGNEQFF
CDR3 DNA: TGTGCCTGGAGTGTACCGGGACTAGCGGGGAATGAGCAGTTCTTC

clone size: NA
J gene: TRBJ1-1
D gene: NA
V gene: TRBV28
CDR3 protein: CASSKVGEANTEAFF
CDR3 DNA: TGTGCCAGCAGTAAGGTAGGAGAGGCGAACACTGAAGCTTTCTTT

clone size: NA
J gene: TRBJ1-5
D gene: NA
V gene: TRBV24-1
CDR3 protein: CATSDSRVQPQHF
CDR3 DNA: TGTGCCACCAGTGATTCCCGTGTCCAGCCCCAGCATTTT